These 19 T cell receptor beta chains share one sample of origin, sequenced in a study of blood T cell repertoires in COVID-19. Assay: immunoSEQ multiplex PCR; the TCRdb copy retains only in-frame clones and omits some. This table holds fewer than 40,000 clones, roughly 88% found once. What was sequenced was peripheral blood. The receptors were gathered from a man in his 70s with active COVID-19.

V and J are TRBV18 and TRBJ1-4, with 9 bases that match TRBD1. Germline V gene data show CDR1 as KGHSH and CDR2 as LQKENI. The CDR3 has 15 amino acids. After removal of 0 bases from V and 8 bases from J, the junction contained 4 bases not matched to a gene. The CDR3 bases are TGTGCCAGCTCACCACCGACAGGGGGACGGGAAAAACTGTTTTTT. This sequence encodes CASSPPTGGREKLFF.

This chain connects TRBV7-3 to TRBJ2-2; D is unclear. V lost 5 bases and J 2 bases, leaving 6 bases between the germline ends. Germline V gene sequence: CDR1 SGHTA, CDR2 FQGTGA. The CDR3 totals 13 residues. In nucleotides, the CDR3 is TGTGCCAGCAGCGATAGCAACACCGGGGAGCTGTTTTTT. This encodes CASSDSNTGELFF.

The rearrangement joins TRBV30 to TRBJ2-7; TRBD2 matches at 14 bases. CDR1 GTSNPN and CDR2 SVGIG come from the germline V gene (reference sequence). This CDR3 is 17 amino acids long. Trimming took 2 bases from V and 7 from J; bases not matched to a gene: 13. The CDR3 nucleotides read TGTGCCTGGAGTACCACAAGGACTAGCGGGAGGACCGGGGAGCAGTACTTC. Translating it yields CAWSTTRTSGRTGEQYF.

The chain carries TRBV12-3 or TRBV12-4 and TRBJ2-1, with a weak D call TRBD2 (6 bases). The V gene lost 5 bases and the J gene lost 7 bases, with 12 bases spanning the gap. The CDR3 has 13 residues. The CDR3 nucleotides read TGTGCCAGCAGTGGGGGGTCACGAAATGAGCAGTTCTTC. This gives the protein CASSGGSRNEQFF.

Here the CDR3 reads CAWSVLSGLNGETQYF. The CDR3 DNA is TGTGCCTGGAGTGTACTGTCAGGGTTAAATGGGGAGACCCAGTACTTC. V gene TRBV30 combines with J gene TRBJ2-5; weak D call: TRBD1 (5 bases). Germline V CDR1 and CDR2: GTSNPN, SVGIG (reference sequence). This CDR3 spans 16 amino acids. V was clipped by 0 bases and J by 5 bases, with 19 bases between them. Variable domain in full (rest from reference TRBV30 and TRBJ2-5): SQTIHQWPATLVQPVGSPLSLECTVEGTSNPNLYWYRQAAGRGLQLLFYSVGIGQISSEVPQNLSASRPQDRQFILSSKKLLLSDSGFYLCAWSVLSGLNGETQYFGPGTRLLVL.

The rearrangement uses TRBV12-3 or TRBV12-4 and TRBJ1-1; D perhaps matches TRBD1 (5 bases). The V and J ends lost 6 bases and 3 bases respectively, with 8 bases between them. The CDR3 spans 12 residues. The CDR3 region is CASSGGYTEAFF. The CDR3 DNA reads as TGTGCCAGCAGCGGGGGGTACACTGAAGCTTTCTTT.

The chain has TRBV12-3 or TRBV12-4 and TRBJ2-1; 8 nucleotides agree with TRBD2. The CDR3 covers 13 residues. Losses at the gene ends were 8 bases for V and 3 bases for J; bases not matched to a gene: 3. The CDR3 spells CASASGGYNEQFF. The CDR3 DNA reads TGTGCCAGCGCAAGCGGGGGCTACAATGAGCAGTTCTTC.

J is TRBJ1-1 and V is TRBV30; D perhaps matches TRBD1 (5 bases). The CDR3 runs 12 residues. CDR1 GTSNPN and CDR2 SVGIG come from the germline V gene (reference sequence). V lost 3 bases to trimming and J lost 6 bases, with 11 bases between them. DNA of the CDR3: TGTGCCTGGAGGGGGGAGGTCCCTGAAGCTTTCTTT. Protein product: CAWRGEVPEAFF.

The chain carries TRBV20-1 and TRBJ2-7, with D perhaps matching TRBD2 (6 bases). The V gene's germline CDR1 is DFQATT and CDR2 SNEGSKA (reference sequence). Trimming removed 3 bases at V and 0 bases at J, with 12 bases between. The CDR3 has 14 amino acids. CDR3 loop: CSASDAGSSYEQYF. The CDR3, as DNA: TGCAGTGCTAGTGACGCGGGAAGCTCCTACGAGCAGTACTTC.

The chain employs TRBV5-1 and TRBJ2-7; 8 positions match TRBD1. The V gene end was trimmed by 2 bases and the J gene end by 1 base; junction bases not matched to a gene: 2. Germline assignment: CDR1 SGHRS and CDR2 YFSETQ. This CDR3 region has 14 residues. The CDR3 sequence: CASSFGTGSYEQYF. The CDR3 coding sequence is TGCGCCAGCAGCTTCGGGACAGGATCCTACGAGCAGTACTTC.

CDR3 in amino acids: CASSPVTGQSSYNEQFF. The CDR3 nucleotides are TGTGCCAGCTCACCTGTGACAGGCCAAAGCTCCTACAATGAGCAGTTCTTC. The chain employs TRBV18 and TRBJ2-1; possibly TRBD1 for D (6 bases). V dropped 3 bases and J dropped 0 bases, with 15 bases sitting between them. Germline CDR1 and CDR2: KGHSH and LQKENI. The CDR3 length is 17 residues.

The chain carries TRBV12-2 and TRBJ2-5; the table's D call, TRBD2, was not checked against the DNA. TRBV12-2 is a pseudogene. The length of the CDR3 is 17 residues. Here the CDR3 reads CASRLTGGVYHQETQYF. The CDR3 region has the DNA TGTGCAAGTCGCTTAACCGGAGGAGTTTACCACCAAGAGACCCAGTACTTC.

This clone was recorded only once. V gene TRBV29-1 combines with J gene TRBJ1-4; TRBD1 might be the D (5 bases). Germline values: CDR1 SQVTM, CDR2 ANQGSEA. Between the trimmed V and J ends, which lost 6 bases and 8 bases, there was a span of 16 bases. The CDR3 runs to 13 residues. Here the CDR3 DNA reads TGCAGCGTATCTTCAGGGTGGGGAGAAAAACTGTTTTTT. Translating it yields CSVSSGWGEKLFF.

This clone was counted a single time. The chain has TRBV2 and TRBJ2-1, with 10 bases aligning to TRBD2. Germline lookup yields CDR1 SNHLY and CDR2 FYNNEI. This CDR3 has 17 amino acids. V was pared by 0 bases and J by 2 bases, with 4 bases of the junction left unmatched. The CDR3, as DNA: TGTGCCAGCAGTGAAGCCAATAGCGGGGGGACCTACAATGAGCAGTTCTTC. This encodes CASSEANSGGTYNEQFF.

The chain uses TRBV28 and TRBJ1-3; D is perhaps TRBD1 (5 bases). This CDR3 region has 15 residues. CDR1 and CDR2 (germline): MDHEN, SYDVKM. V lost 5 bases to trimming and J lost 0 bases, with 11 bases between them. The CDR3 DNA reads as TGTGCCAGCAGTCACCGACAGTCCTCTGGAAACACCATATATTTT. It codes for CASSHRQSSGNTIYF.

The chain recombines TRBV5-6 with TRBJ1-1; 10 bases are shared with TRBD1. The germline V gene encodes CDR1 SGHDT and CDR2 YYEEEE. J lost 4 bases, V lost 2 bases, and 8 bases had no gene match. The CDR3 sequence is 16 residues long. The CDR3 loop is CASSFRSGTGVTEAFF. In nucleotides, the CDR3 is TGTGCCAGCAGCTTCCGCTCGGGGACAGGGGTCACTGAAGCTTTCTTT.

The gene calls are TRBV4-1 and TRBJ2-1; a possible D gene is TRBD1 (7 bases). V lost 3 bases and J lost 4, with 13 bases in between. The length of the CDR3 is 15 residues. The germline V gene encodes CDR1 MGHRA and CDR2 YSYEKL. CDR3 loop: CASSQAQGGYNEQFF. CDR3 nucleotides: TGCGCCAGCAGCCAGGCCCAGGGGGGATACAATGAGCAGTTCTTC.

The rearrangement joins TRBV6-5 to TRBJ2-7, with D possibly matching TRBD2 (6 bases). This CDR3 region has 12 residues. Trimming left V 11 bases short and J 4 bases short, with 15 bases between. Germline CDR1 is MNHEY and CDR2 is SVGAGI. In nucleotides, the CDR3 is TGTGCCGTGGGTAAAGGACTATACGAGCAGTACTTC. Translated: CAVGKGLYEQYF.

This chain links TRBV19 with TRBJ1-5; 7 positions match TRBD1. CDR3 length: 16 residues. The trim removed 5 bases at V and 9 bases at J, leaving 16 bases unmatched. In germline, CDR1 is LNHDA, CDR2 SQIVND (reference sequence). The CDR3 DNA reads TGTGCCAGTAGTCCATCCCGGGACAGTCGAGCGCGGCCCCAGCATTTT. Protein product: CASSPSRDSRARPQHF.